The 9 T cell receptor beta chains reported below all come from one sample, sequenced in a study of T-cell memory formation after mild COVID-19. TCRdb re-analysed the 5' RACE reads in MiXCR, keeping a single row per CDR3 protein. Seen here are a few hundred thousand distinct CDR3 sequences, about 15% observed once, and the top ten hold about 22%. Sequenced sample: PBMCs or a T cell subset sorted from them (not recorded which). The receptors shown here come from a man between 18 and 29 years old who had mild COVID-19 (a few samples of this study predate the infection). Cell type and time point are not known.

This clonotype was counted only a few times. The chain carries TRBV7-2 and TRBJ2-1, with D possibly matching TRBD2 (6 bases). The germline CDR1 and CDR2 sequences are SGHTA and FQGNSA. The CDR3 contains 14 residues. The germline V and J ends were trimmed by 2 bases and 9 bases, with 14 bases remaining between them. CDR3 nucleotides: TGTGCCAGCAGCTTACGACTAGACCGTTCTGAGCAGTTCTTC. Amino acid sequence: CASSLRLDRSEQFF.

The chain links TRBV5-1 to TRBJ2-2; 8 nucleotides match TRBD2. CDR3 length equals 16 residues. The junction had 5 bases not matched to a gene; V was cut back by 0 bases and J by 4 bases. CDR1 is SGHRS, CDR2 YFSETQ, per germline. In DNA form, the CDR3 reads TGCGCCAGCAGCTTGGGGACTAGCATGTTCACCGGGGAGCTGTTTTTT. This sequence encodes CASSLGTSMFTGELFF.

This clonotype was seen many times. The J gene is TRBJ1-1, the V gene TRBV7-3; no clear D gene. In germline, CDR1 is SGHTA, CDR2 FQGTGA. Trimming cost V 7 bases and J 3 bases, with 12 bases left between them. The CDR3 extends over 13 amino acids. This chain's CDR3 is CASKRQIDTEAFF. As DNA, the CDR3 is TGTGCCAGCAAAAGGCAGATCGACACTGAAGCTTTCTTT. The full variable domain, in which reference TRBV7-3 and TRBJ1-1 provide the parts outside the CDR3, is GAGVSQTPSNKVTEKGKYVELRCDPISGHTALYWYRQSLGQGPEFLIYFQGTGAADDSGLPNDRFFAVRPEGSVSTLKIQRTERGDSAVYLCASKRQIDTEAFFGQGTRLTVV.

This clonotype was counted a few times. The rearrangement links TRBV5-1 to TRBJ2-1; D unclear. With 5 bases removed from V and 1 base from J, the gap between germline ends came to 7 bases. CDR3 size: 13 residues. Germline-derived CDR1 and CDR2 are SGHRS and YFSETQ. The CDR3 coding sequence is TGCGCCAGCAGGGTTAGGTCCTACAATGAGCAGTTCTTC. It translates to CASRVRSYNEQFF.

This clonotype came up a few times. The rearrangement uses TRBV4-1 and TRBJ1-2, with D maybe TRBD1 (5 bases). V was pared by 5 bases and J by 5 bases, with 18 bases between. The CDR3 loop spans 15 amino acids. CDR1 and CDR2 from the germline V gene are MGHRA and YSYEKL. The CDR3 bases are TGCGCCAGCAGCGAGGTTTACTCGGGGGGGTATGGCTACACCTTC. Encoded protein: CASSEVYSGGYGYTF.

This clonotype was recorded a few times. The chain combines TRBV12-3 or TRBV12-4 with TRBJ1-5; 7 bases fit TRBD1. CDR3 length: 15 amino acids. V lost 3 bases, J lost 4 bases, and 6 bases stayed unmatched. The CDR3 here is CASSFDRARNQPQHF. The CDR3 nucleotides are TGTGCCAGCAGTTTTGACAGGGCGCGGAATCAGCCCCAGCATTTT.

This clonotype was picked up a small number of times. This chain joins TRBV5-1 and TRBJ2-7, with D hard to call. The CDR3 length is 11 residues. CDR1 is SGHRS, CDR2 YFSETQ, per germline. The germline V and J ends were trimmed by 0 bases and 9 bases, with 7 bases remaining between them. CDR3 protein: CASSLGVGQYF. CDR3 DNA: TGCGCCAGCAGCTTGGGAGTTGGGCAGTACTTC.

Ten or more counts support this clonotype. This sequence joins TRBV6-5 and TRBJ2-7; either TRBD1 or TRBD2 may fit D (5 bases each). Germline CDR1 and CDR2: MNHEY and SVGAGI. Trimming left V 2 bases short and J 6 bases short, with 20 bases between. The CDR3 totals 16 residues. The CDR3 bases are TGTGCCAGCAGTTACAGACGGCGACTGCGAGGGGTCGAGCAGTACTTC. Its protein product is CASSYRRRLRGVEQYF.

This clonotype showed up just a few times. This sequence joins TRBV29-1 and TRBJ2-1, with D maybe TRBD1 (6 bases). The V gene's germline CDR1 is SQVTM and CDR2 ANQGSEA. Trimming shortened V by 2 bases and J by 6 bases, and 8 bases separated the two germline ends. The CDR3 spans 12 residues. The CDR3 is CSVERTVNEQFF. CDR3 sequence (DNA): TGCAGCGTTGAAAGGACAGTCAATGAGCAGTTCTTC.